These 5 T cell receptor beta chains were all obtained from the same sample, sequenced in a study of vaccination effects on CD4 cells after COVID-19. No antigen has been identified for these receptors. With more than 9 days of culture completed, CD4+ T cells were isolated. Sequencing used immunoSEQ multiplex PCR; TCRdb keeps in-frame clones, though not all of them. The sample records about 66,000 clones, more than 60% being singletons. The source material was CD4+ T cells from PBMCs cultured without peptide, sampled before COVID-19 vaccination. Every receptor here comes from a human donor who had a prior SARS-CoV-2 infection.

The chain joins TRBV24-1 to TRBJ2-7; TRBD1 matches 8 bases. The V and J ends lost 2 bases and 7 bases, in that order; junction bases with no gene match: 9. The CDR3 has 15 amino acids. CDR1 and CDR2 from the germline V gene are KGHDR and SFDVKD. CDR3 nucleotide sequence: TGTGCCACCAGTGATTCGGGACAGGACCGTGGGGAGCAGTACTTC. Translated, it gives CATSDSGQDRGEQYF.

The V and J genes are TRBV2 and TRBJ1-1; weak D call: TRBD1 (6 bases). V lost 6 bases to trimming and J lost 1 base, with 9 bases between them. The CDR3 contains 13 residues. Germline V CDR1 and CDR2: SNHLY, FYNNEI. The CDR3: CASSLDRNTEAFF. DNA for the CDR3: TGTGCCAGCAGCTTGGACAGGAACACTGAAGCTTTCTTT.

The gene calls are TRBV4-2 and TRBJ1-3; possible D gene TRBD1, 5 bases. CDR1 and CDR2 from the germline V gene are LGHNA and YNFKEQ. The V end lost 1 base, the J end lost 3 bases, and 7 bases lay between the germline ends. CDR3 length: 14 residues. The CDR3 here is CASSQGGNGNTIYF. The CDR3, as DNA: TGTGCCAGCAGCCAAGGGGGGAATGGAAACACCATATATTTT.

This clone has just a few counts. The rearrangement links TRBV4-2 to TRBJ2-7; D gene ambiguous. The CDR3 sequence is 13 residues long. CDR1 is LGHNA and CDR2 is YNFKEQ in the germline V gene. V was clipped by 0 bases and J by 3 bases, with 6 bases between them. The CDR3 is CASSQDLYYEQYF. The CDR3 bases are TGTGCCAGCAGCCAAGACCTGTACTACGAGCAGTACTTC.

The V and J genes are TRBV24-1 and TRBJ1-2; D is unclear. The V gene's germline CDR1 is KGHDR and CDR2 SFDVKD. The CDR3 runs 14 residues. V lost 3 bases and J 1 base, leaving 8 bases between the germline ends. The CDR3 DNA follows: TGTGCCACCAGTGATATCCCTCTTAACTATGGCTACACCTTC. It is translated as CATSDIPLNYGYTF.